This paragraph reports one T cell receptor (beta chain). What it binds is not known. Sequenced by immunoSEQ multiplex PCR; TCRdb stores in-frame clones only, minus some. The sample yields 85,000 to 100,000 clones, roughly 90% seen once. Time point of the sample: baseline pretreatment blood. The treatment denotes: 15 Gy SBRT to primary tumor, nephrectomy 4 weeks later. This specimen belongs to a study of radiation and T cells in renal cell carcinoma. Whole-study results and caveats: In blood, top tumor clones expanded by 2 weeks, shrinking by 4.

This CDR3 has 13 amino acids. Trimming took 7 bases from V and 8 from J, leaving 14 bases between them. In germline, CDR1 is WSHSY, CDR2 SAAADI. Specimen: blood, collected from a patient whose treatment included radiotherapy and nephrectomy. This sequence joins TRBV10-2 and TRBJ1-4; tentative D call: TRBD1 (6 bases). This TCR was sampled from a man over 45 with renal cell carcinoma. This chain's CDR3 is CASKTGRREKLFF. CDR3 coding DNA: TGCGCCAGCAAGACAGGCCGCAGGGAAAAACTGTTTTTT.